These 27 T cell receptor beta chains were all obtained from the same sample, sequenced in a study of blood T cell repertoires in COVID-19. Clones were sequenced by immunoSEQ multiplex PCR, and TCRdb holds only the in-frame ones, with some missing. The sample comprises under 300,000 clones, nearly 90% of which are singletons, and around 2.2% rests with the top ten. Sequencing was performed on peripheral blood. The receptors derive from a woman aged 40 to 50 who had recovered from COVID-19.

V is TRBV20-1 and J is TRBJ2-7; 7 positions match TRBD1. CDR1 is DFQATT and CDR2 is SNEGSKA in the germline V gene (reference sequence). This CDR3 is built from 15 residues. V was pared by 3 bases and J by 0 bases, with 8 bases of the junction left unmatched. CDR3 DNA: TGCAGTGCTAGTACCAAAGGGACAGCCTCCTACGAGCAGTACTTC. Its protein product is CSASTKGTASYEQYF.

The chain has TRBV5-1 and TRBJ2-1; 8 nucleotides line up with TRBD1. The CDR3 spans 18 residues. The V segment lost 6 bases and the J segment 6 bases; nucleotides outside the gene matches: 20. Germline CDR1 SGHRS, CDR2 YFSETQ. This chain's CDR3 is CASTDTMAGQGTFNEQFF. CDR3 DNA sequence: TGCGCCAGCACTGATACAATGGCTGGACAGGGTACCTTCAATGAGCAGTTCTTC.

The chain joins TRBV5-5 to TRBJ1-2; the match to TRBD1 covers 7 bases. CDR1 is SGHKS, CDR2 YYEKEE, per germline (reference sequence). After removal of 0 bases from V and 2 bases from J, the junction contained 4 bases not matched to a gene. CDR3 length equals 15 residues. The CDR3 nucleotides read TGTGCCAGCAGCTTGGAGGGGGCGAGGAACTATGGCTACACCTTC. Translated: CASSLEGARNYGYTF.

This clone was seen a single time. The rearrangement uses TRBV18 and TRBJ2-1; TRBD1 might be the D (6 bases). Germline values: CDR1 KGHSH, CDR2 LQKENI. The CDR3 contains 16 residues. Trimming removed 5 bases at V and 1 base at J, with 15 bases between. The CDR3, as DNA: TGTGCCAGCTCAGCCACAGGGCCAGGATCCTACAATGAGCAGTTCTTC. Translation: CASSATGPGSYNEQFF.

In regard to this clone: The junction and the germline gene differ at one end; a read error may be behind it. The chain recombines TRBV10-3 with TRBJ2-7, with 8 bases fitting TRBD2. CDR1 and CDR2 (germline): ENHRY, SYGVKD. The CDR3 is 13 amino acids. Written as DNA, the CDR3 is TGTGCCATCAGTGAAGGCGGGAGGAAAGGGGCCTTTTTC. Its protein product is CAISEGGRKGAFF.

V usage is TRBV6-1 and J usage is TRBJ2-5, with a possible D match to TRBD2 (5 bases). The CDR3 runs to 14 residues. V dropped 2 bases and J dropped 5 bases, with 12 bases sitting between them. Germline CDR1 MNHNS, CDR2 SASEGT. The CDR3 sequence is CASSESLAWETQYF. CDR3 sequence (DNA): TGTGCCAGCAGTGAATCTCTAGCATGGGAGACCCAGTACTTC.

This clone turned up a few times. CDR3 sequence reads: CASSGQVRGSPLHF. The CDR3 region has the DNA TGTGCCAGCAGTGGACAGGTCCGAGGATCACCCCTCCACTTT. The V gene is TRBV6-2 or TRBV6-3, the J gene TRBJ1-6; 7 nucleotides match TRBD1. The V and J ends lost 5 bases and 10 bases, in that order; junction bases with no gene match: 8. Per germline, CDR1 MNHEY and CDR2 SVGEGT. The CDR3 has 14 residues.

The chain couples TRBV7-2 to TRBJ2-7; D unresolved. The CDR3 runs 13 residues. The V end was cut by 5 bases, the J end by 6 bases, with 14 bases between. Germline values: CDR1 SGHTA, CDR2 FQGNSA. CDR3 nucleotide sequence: TGTGCCAGCAGCCCCCGCGTGAGTCCCGAGCAGTACTTC. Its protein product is CASSPRVSPEQYF.

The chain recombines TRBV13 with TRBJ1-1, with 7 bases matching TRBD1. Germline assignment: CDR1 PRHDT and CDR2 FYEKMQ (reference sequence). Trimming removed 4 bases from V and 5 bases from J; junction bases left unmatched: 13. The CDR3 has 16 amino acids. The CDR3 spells CASSSTSDRVWTEAFF. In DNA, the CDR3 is TGTGCCAGCAGCTCAACCTCCGACAGGGTCTGGACTGAAGCTTTCTTT.

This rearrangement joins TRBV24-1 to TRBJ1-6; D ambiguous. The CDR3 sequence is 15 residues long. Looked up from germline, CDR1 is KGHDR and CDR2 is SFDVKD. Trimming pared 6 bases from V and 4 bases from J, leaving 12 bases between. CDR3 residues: CATSPANQYNSPLHF. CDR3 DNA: TGTGCCACCAGTCCCGCGAACCAATATAATTCACCCCTCCACTTT.

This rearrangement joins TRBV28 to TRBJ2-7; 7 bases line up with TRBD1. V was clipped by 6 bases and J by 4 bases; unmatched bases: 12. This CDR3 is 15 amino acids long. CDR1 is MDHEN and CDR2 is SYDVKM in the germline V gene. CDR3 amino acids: CASRAPGTALYEQYF. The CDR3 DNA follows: TGTGCCAGCAGGGCACCCGGGACAGCCCTTTACGAGCAGTACTTC.

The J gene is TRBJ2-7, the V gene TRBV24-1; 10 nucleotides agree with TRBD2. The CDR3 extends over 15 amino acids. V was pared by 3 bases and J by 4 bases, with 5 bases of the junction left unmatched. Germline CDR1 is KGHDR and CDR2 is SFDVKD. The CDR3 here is CATSDTSGEIYEQYF. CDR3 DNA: TGTGCCACCAGTGATACTAGCGGGGAAATTTACGAGCAGTACTTC.

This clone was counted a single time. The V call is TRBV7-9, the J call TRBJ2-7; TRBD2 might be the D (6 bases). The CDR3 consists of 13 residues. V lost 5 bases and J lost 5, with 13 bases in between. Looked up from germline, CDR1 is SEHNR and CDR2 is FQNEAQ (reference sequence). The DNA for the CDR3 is TGTGCCAGCAGCCCCGGGACTTTCCACGAGCAGTACTTC. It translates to CASSPGTFHEQYF.

The CDR3 DNA reads TGTGCCAGCCTAAGGACAGGGAAAGTGGAGACCCAGTACTTC. It is translated as CASLRTGKVETQYF. This chain links TRBV25-1 with TRBJ2-5; 8 positions agree with TRBD1. This CDR3 has 14 residues. The V gene's germline CDR1 is MGHDK and CDR2 SYGVNS. The J segment lost 5 bases and the V segment lost 8 bases, leaving 10 bases of the junction unmatched.

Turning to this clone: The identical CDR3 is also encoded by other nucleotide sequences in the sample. As DNA, the CDR3 is TGTGCCATCACCGGGACAGCCAACACCGGGGAGCTGTTTTTT. Translated: CAITGTANTGELFF. V usage is TRBV10-3 and J usage is TRBJ2-2, with 7 bases fitting TRBD1. The CDR3 extends over 14 amino acids. CDR1 ENHRY and CDR2 SYGVKD come from the germline V gene. Trimming at V came to 7 bases and at J to 2 bases, leaving 4 bases not matched to a gene.

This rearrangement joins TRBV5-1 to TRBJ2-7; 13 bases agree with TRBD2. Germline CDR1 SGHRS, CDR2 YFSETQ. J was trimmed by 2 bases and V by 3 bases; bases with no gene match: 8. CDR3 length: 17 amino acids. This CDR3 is CASSWTSGGTAPYEQYF. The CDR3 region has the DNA TGCGCCAGCAGCTGGACTAGCGGGGGCACGGCCCCCTACGAGCAGTACTTC.

The chain's CDR3 is CASSIRTDYSNQPQHF. As DNA, the CDR3 is TGTGCCAGTAGTATTCGGACCGACTATAGCAATCAGCCCCAGCATTTT. This sequence joins TRBV19 and TRBJ1-5; the D is unclear. Germline CDR1 is LNHDA and CDR2 is SQIVND (reference sequence). Trimming cost V 3 bases and J 0 bases, with 12 bases left between them. This CDR3 contains 16 residues.

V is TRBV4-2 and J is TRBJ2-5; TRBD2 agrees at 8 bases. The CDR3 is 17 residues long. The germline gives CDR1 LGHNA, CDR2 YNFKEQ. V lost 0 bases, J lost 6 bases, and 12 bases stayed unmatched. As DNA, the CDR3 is TGTGCCAGCAGCCAAGAGGCGGCCGGACTAGCTAGCCAGACCCAGTACTTC. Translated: CASSQEAAGLASQTQYF.

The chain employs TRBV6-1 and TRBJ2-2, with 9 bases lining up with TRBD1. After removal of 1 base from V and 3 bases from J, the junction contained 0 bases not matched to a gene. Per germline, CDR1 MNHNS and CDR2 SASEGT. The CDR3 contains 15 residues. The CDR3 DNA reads TGTGCCAGCAGTGAAGGGACAGGGGACACCGGGGAGCTGTTTTTT. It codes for CASSEGTGDTGELFF.

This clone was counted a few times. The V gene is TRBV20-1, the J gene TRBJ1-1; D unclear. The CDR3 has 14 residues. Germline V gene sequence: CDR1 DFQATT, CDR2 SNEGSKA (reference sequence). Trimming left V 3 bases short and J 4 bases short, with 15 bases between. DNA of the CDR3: TGCAGTGCTAGTAGGCCTGGAGTTGGCACTGAAGCTTTCTTT. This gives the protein CSASRPGVGTEAFF.

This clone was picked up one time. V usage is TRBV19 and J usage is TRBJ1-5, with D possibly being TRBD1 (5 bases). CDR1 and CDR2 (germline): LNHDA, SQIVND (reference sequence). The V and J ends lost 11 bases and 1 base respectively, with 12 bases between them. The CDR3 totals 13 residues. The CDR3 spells CASWWGSNQPQHF. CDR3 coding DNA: TGTGCCTCCTGGTGGGGCAGCAATCAGCCCCAGCATTTT.

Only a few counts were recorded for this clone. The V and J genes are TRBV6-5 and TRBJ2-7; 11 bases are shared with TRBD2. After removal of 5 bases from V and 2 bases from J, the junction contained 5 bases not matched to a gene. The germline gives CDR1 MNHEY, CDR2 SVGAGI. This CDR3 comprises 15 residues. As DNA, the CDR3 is TGTGCCAGCAGTCGGGCGACTAGCGGGACCTACGAGCAGTACTTC. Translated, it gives CASSRATSGTYEQYF.

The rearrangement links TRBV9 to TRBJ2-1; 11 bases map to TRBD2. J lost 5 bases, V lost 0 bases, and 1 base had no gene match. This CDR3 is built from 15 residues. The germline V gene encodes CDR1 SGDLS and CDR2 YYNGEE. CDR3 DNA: TGTGCCAGCAGCGTAGTAGCGGGAGGGAACAATGAGCAGTTCTTC. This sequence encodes CASSVVAGGNNEQFF.

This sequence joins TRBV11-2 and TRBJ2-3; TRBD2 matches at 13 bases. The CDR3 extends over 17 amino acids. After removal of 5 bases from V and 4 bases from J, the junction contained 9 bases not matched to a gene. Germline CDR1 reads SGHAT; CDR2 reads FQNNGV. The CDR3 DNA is TGTGCCAGCAGCGGGCCGGGACTAGCGGGGTTAGCAGATACGCAGTATTTT. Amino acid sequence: CASSGPGLAGLADTQYF.

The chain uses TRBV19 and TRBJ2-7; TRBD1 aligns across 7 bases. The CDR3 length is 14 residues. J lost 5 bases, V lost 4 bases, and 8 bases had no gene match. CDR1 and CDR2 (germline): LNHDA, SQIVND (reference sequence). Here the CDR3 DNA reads TGTGCCAGTAGTACTCGACAGGGTACGAACGAGCAGTACTTC. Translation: CASSTRQGTNEQYF.

The CDR3 DNA follows: TGTGCCAGCAGTGACCTAGCGGGAGGTTTGGGGGAGACCCAGTACTTC. This encodes CASSDLAGGLGETQYF. This chain uses TRBV2 with TRBJ2-5; 11 bases agree with TRBD2. With 3 bases clipped from V and 5 bases from J, the junction kept 8 bases outside the gene matches. This CDR3 has 16 residues. Germline CDR1 SNHLY, CDR2 FYNNEI.

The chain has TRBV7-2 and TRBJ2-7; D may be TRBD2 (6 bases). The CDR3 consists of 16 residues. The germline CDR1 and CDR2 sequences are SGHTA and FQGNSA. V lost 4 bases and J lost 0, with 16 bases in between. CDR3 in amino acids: CASSSSTGTGSYEQYF. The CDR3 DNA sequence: TGTGCCAGCAGCTCCTCAACCGGGACTGGCTCCTACGAGCAGTACTTC.